This passage covers 3 T cell receptor beta chains from one sample sequenced in a study of early stage breast cancer tumors. Profiled with immunoSEQ multiplex PCR; TCRdb holds only in-frame clones, not every one. In the table there are some 58,000 clones, 65% to 80% of which are singletons. The material sequenced was blood. These receptors came from a person aged 30 to 39 with breast cancer.

The rearrangement uses TRBV7-6 and TRBJ2-7; TRBD1 matches at 8 bases. CDR1 is SGHVS, CDR2 FNYEAQ, per germline. V dropped 2 bases and J dropped 7; count of bases not matched to a gene: 4. The CDR3 is made up of 13 amino acids. The CDR3 sequence is CASSLTGGGEQYF. In nucleotides, the CDR3 is TGTGCCAGCAGCTTAACAGGGGGAGGTGAGCAGTACTTC.

The rearrangement links TRBV13 to TRBJ2-3; D is unresolved. V was trimmed by 1 base and J by 4 bases, leaving 15 bases between them. Germline V gene data show CDR1 as PRHDT and CDR2 as FYEKMQ (reference sequence). This CDR3 is built from 16 residues. DNA for the CDR3: TGTGCCAGCAGCTTAGACTCCTCTAGGCTAGCAGATACGCAGTATTTT. Amino acids: CASSLDSSRLADTQYF. The whole variable domain, remainder taken from reference TRBV13 and TRBJ2-3, is AAGVIQSPRHLIKEKRETATLKCYPIPRHDTVYWYQQGPGQDPQFLISFYEKMQSDKGSIPDRFSAQQFSDYHSELNMSSLELGDSALYFCASSLDSSRLADTQYFGPGTRLTVL.

This rearrangement joins TRBV9 to TRBJ2-1, with 9 bases matching TRBD1. CDR3 length: 15 amino acids. J was trimmed by 8 bases and V by 4 bases; bases with no gene match: 10. The V gene's germline CDR1 is SGDLS and CDR2 YYNGEE. CDR3 in DNA: TGTGCCAGCAGCCCCCGACAGGGGGGAGTATATGAGCAGTTCTTC. Translating gives CASSPRQGGVYEQFF.